These 20 T cell receptor beta chains were all obtained from the same sample, sequenced in a study of OX40 agonist ivuxolimab in advanced cancers. Clones were sequenced by immunoSEQ multiplex PCR, and TCRdb holds only the in-frame ones, with some missing. The sample lists about 110,000 clones, under 95% occurring once. The sample in question was CD4+ or CD8+ T cells sorted from blood, obtained in a trial of the OX40 agonist ivuxolimab. The receptors derive from an adult with an advanced solid tumor such as melanoma, head and neck, liver or kidney cancer.

The J gene is TRBJ2-1, the V gene TRBV6-1; the match to TRBD2 covers 10 bases. V shed 6 bases and J 7 bases; nucleotides not matched to a gene: 9. This CDR3 spans 15 amino acids. Germline V CDR1 and CDR2: MNHNS, SASEGT. The CDR3 coding sequence is TGTGCCAGCAGACCCAGCGGGAGGGCCGGTAATGAGCAGTTCTTC. Amino acids: CASRPSGRAGNEQFF.

The chain links TRBV7-6 to TRBJ2-5, with D possibly being TRBD1 (6 bases). In germline, CDR1 is SGHVS, CDR2 FNYEAQ. This CDR3 is 14 amino acids long. The ends were cut back, 4 bases at V and 1 base at J, with 10 bases in the middle. The CDR3 sequence: CASSWGQTQETQYF. The CDR3 DNA is TGTGCCAGCAGCTGGGGACAAACCCAAGAGACCCAGTACTTC.

This sequence joins TRBV30 and TRBJ1-2, with D tentatively TRBD1 (6 bases). The V gene's germline CDR1 is GTSNPN and CDR2 SVGIG (reference sequence). CDR3 length: 13 residues. V dropped 6 bases and J dropped 6 bases, with 17 bases sitting between them. The CDR3 sequence: CACSPVQGDGYTF. The CDR3 region has the DNA TGTGCCTGCTCTCCGGTACAGGGCGATGGCTACACCTTC.

This chain connects TRBV6-6 to TRBJ1-3; weak D call: TRBD1 (5 bases). CDR3 size: 14 residues. The germline gives CDR1 MNHNY, CDR2 SVGAGI (reference sequence). Trimming took 8 bases from V and 0 from J, leaving 11 bases between them. The CDR3 loop is CASVDRSSGNTIYF. CDR3 bases: TGTGCCAGCGTAGACAGAAGCTCTGGAAACACCATATATTTT.

The chain carries TRBV30 and TRBJ2-7; tentative D call: TRBD2 (5 bases). Trimming removed 3 bases from V and 6 bases from J, with 12 bases in between. CDR1 GTSNPN and CDR2 SVGIG come from the germline V gene (reference sequence). This CDR3 region has 12 residues. The CDR3: CAWRLGRGEQYF. The CDR3 DNA reads as TGTGCCTGGAGGCTCGGACGGGGCGAGCAGTACTTC.

The V and J genes are TRBV6-6 and TRBJ1-1; no clear D gene. CDR3 length: 14 residues. Germline V gene sequence: CDR1 MNHNY, CDR2 SVGAGI (reference sequence). Between the trimmed V and J ends, which lost 6 bases and 0 bases, there was a span of 11 bases. The chain's CDR3 is CASRSGPLNTEAFF. The CDR3, as DNA: TGTGCCAGCAGATCCGGGCCGCTGAACACTGAAGCTTTCTTT.

CDR3 DNA sequence: TGTGCCAGCAGCTTAGCGAGGGCCCCTCTCTATGGCTACACCTTC. Encoded protein: CASSLARAPLYGYTF. The chain recombines TRBV7-2 with TRBJ1-2; D ambiguous. V lost 0 bases, J lost 4 bases, and 12 bases lay in between. CDR3 length: 15 residues. From germline, CDR1 is SGHTA and CDR2 FQGNSA.

The CDR3 protein is CASSEQQGTLEQYF. CDR3 coding DNA: TGTGCCAGCAGTGAACAACAGGGTACGCTCGAGCAGTACTTC. V is TRBV6-1 and J is TRBJ2-7; tentative D call: TRBD1 (6 bases). The CDR3 is made up of 14 amino acids. V lost 2 bases to trimming and J lost 6 bases, with 14 bases between them. CDR1 is MNHNS, CDR2 SASEGT, per germline.

V gene TRBV15 combines with J gene TRBJ2-3, with 11 bases identical to TRBD1. The CDR3 is made up of 16 amino acids. V lost 6 bases and J lost 4; bases outside the gene matches: 9. Germline assignment: CDR1 LNHNV and CDR2 YYDKDF (reference sequence). In DNA, the CDR3 is TGTGCCACCAGTAGTGAGCCGGGACAGGGGGCAGATACGCAGTATTTT. Encoded protein: CATSSEPGQGADTQYF.

The genes are TRBV4-2 and TRBJ2-7; 7 bases agree with TRBD2. CDR1 is LGHNA, CDR2 YNFKEQ, per germline. The CDR3 covers 16 residues. Losses at the gene ends were 0 bases for V and 4 bases for J; bases not matched to a gene: 9. The CDR3 region is CASSQDLTGGSYEQYF. CDR3 coding DNA: TGTGCCAGCAGCCAAGATCTGACCGGGGGGAGTTACGAGCAGTACTTC.

The chain has TRBV6-1 and TRBJ1-4; D call uncertain. There are 11 residues in the CDR3. Looked up from germline, CDR1 is MNHNS and CDR2 is SASEGT. The V end lost 7 bases, the J end lost 4 bases, and 4 bases lay between the germline ends. CDR3 amino acids: CASNSNEKLFF. The CDR3, as DNA: TGTGCCAGCAACAGTAATGAAAAACTGTTTTTT.

The genes are TRBV10-3 and TRBJ2-7; D may be TRBD1 (6 bases). Per the germline V gene, CDR1 is ENHRY and CDR2 is SYGVKD. This CDR3 has 13 amino acids. V lost 6 bases and J lost 6, with 15 bases in between. The DNA for the CDR3 is TGTGCCATCAGCCGACCACAGGGTGGCGAGCAGTACTTC. Translated, it gives CAISRPQGGEQYF.

The rearrangement uses TRBV9 and TRBJ1-1, with D unresolved. The CDR3 totals 14 residues. The germline V and J ends were trimmed by 0 bases and 6 bases, with 12 bases remaining between them. Germline-derived CDR1 and CDR2 are SGDLS and YYNGEE. This chain's CDR3 is CASSVVGREPEAFF. CDR3 DNA sequence: TGTGCCAGCAGCGTAGTAGGTAGAGAACCTGAAGCTTTCTTT. The full variable domain, rest sourced from reference TRBV9 and TRBJ1-1, is DSGVTQTPKHLITATGQRVTLRCSPRSGDLSVYWYQQSLDQGLQFLIQYYNGEERAKGNILERFSAQQFPDLHSELNLSSLELGDSALYFCASSVVGREPEAFFGQGTRLTVV.

The chain uses TRBV5-1 and TRBJ2-3; D is unclear. The CDR3 sequence is 16 residues long. V was shortened by 1 base and J by 0 bases, with 12 bases between the two germline ends. Per germline, CDR1 SGHRS and CDR2 YFSETQ. In nucleotides, the CDR3 is TGCGCCAGCAGCTTGAGACTCATTACTAGCACAGATACGCAGTATTTT. Amino acids: CASSLRLITSTDTQYF.

This clone turned up a few times. This chain links TRBV2 with TRBJ1-2; the D gene is possibly TRBD1 (6 bases). V was clipped by 6 bases and J by 1 base, with 9 bases between them. This CDR3 has 13 residues. Germline V gives CDR1 SNHLY, CDR2 FYNNEI. In DNA form, the CDR3 reads TGTGCCAGCAGCGGACAGTTTAACTATGGCTACACCTTC. Translated, it gives CASSGQFNYGYTF. Using reference TRBV2 and TRBJ1-2 for the parts outside the CDR3, the full variable domain is EPEVTQTPSHQVTQMGQEVILRCVPISNHLYFYWYRQILGQKVEFLVSFYNNEISEKSEIFDDQFSVERPDGSNFTLKIRSTKLEDSAMYFCASSGQFNYGYTFGSGTRLTVV.

The chain couples TRBV6-5 to TRBJ2-1, with 7 bases that match TRBD2. The V gene's germline CDR1 is MNHEY and CDR2 SVGAGI. The trim removed 4 bases at V and 4 bases at J, leaving 7 bases unmatched. The CDR3 loop spans 15 amino acids. The CDR3 loop is CASSSGLLTYNEQFF. The CDR3 DNA reads as TGTGCCAGCAGTTCGGGACTACTTACTTACAATGAGCAGTTCTTC.

The chain uses TRBV6-1 and TRBJ1-3, with TRBD1 matching 11 bases. Trimming cost V 4 bases and J 3 bases; bases outside gene matches: 5. This CDR3 is 16 amino acids long. The germline CDR1 and CDR2 sequences are MNHNS and SASEGT. The CDR3 DNA reads as TGTGCCAGCAGTGGCCTGGACAGGGGGCTTGGAAACACCATATATTTT. It is translated as CASSGLDRGLGNTIYF.

The chain has TRBV19 and TRBJ1-1, with a possible D match to TRBD1 (5 bases). CDR1 is LNHDA and CDR2 is SQIVND in the germline V gene (reference sequence). V gave up 3 bases and J gave up 3 bases, with 11 bases separating them. This CDR3 is 14 amino acids long. The CDR3 loop is CASSIEGSDTEAFF. DNA for the CDR3: TGTGCCAGTAGTATCGAGGGGAGCGACACTGAAGCTTTCTTT.

The rearrangement links TRBV7-9 to TRBJ2-4; D is undetermined. The CDR3 has 15 amino acids. V was cut by 5 bases and J by 3 bases, with 14 bases left in between. Germline V lookup: CDR1 SEHNR, CDR2 FQNEAQ (reference sequence). The CDR3 reads CASSTLDQNKNIQYF. The CDR3 nucleotides are TGTGCCAGCAGCACCTTGGACCAGAACAAAAACATTCAGTACTTC.

The V gene is TRBV11-2, the J gene TRBJ1-2; D uncertain. The CDR3 has 17 amino acids. The V gene's germline CDR1 is SGHAT and CDR2 FQNNGV. Between the trimmed V and J ends, which lost 4 bases and 7 bases, there was a span of 25 bases. CDR3 region: CASSSPGAASQFGGYTF. Written as DNA, the CDR3 is TGTGCCAGCAGCTCCCCCGGTGCTGCTAGCCAATTTGGTGGCTACACCTTC.